This T cell receptor beta chain was sequenced for a study of shared T cell receptors in the human thymus. The data were produced by immunoSEQ multiplex PCR, yet TCRdb's version contains in-frame clones alone and is incomplete. The sample has some 640,000 clones; 80% to 90% are singletons. Per germline, CDR1 SGHTA and CDR2 FQGTGA. CDR3 length: 14 residues. V shed 5 bases, J shed 3 bases, and the junction held 4 bases outside the gene matches. The same data also went into a second study, on human thymus T cells. That paper adds: All donors were healthy Finnish infants who were undergoing corrective surgery to treat congenital heart defects. Resections from corrective heart surgery provided thymus tissue. It looked as if thymic and blood repertoires used V and J genes in a biased way. As related research reported, thymic repertoires overlapped highly among unrelated individuals.

This rearrangement joins TRBV7-3 to TRBJ2-1; 7 nucleotides agree with TRBD1. Sample: thymocytes. The origin of this receptor is a boy under two years old with a congenital heart defect. The CDR3 bases are TGTGCCAGCAGCCCGCGACAGGGCTACAATGAGCAGTTCTTC. This translates into CASSPRQGYNEQFF.